This TCR beta chain was recovered during a study of T cell responses to AZD1222 COVID-19 vaccine. Clones were sequenced by immunoSEQ multiplex PCR, and TCRdb holds only the in-frame ones, with some missing. The sample carries 98,000 or so clones, almost 90% recorded once. Concerning this clone itself: The antigen is unknown.

Points from the study as a whole: Spike-wide vaccine-associated CD4 TCRs dominated at 160-218 and 743-854. Reportedly, close to half of spike-specific TCRs are directed against unmutated variant regions. White British people made up most donors, females outnumbered males, and clonal diversity was possibly underestimated.

The origin of this receptor is an adult who received the AZD1222 COVID-19 vaccine. The source material was peripheral blood, sampled 28 days after the second AZD1222 dose.

The DNA for the CDR3 is TGTGCCACCGATCGGGCTAGCGGGAGCACAGATACGCAGTATTTT. Its protein product is CATDRASGSTDTQYF. The chain carries TRBV6-5 and TRBJ2-3; 8 nucleotides match TRBD2. V dropped 10 bases and J dropped 0; count of bases not matched to a gene: 9. Germline lookup yields CDR1 MNHEY and CDR2 SVGAGI. The length of the CDR3 is 15 residues.